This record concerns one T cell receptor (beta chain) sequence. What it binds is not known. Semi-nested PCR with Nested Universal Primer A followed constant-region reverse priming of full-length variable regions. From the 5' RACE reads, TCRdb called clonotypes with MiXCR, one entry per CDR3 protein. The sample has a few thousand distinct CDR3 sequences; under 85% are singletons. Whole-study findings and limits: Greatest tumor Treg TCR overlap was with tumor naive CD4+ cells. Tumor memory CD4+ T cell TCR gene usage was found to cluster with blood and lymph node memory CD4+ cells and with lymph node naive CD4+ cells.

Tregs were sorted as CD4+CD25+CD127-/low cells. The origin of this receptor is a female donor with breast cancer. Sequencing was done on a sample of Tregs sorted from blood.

CDR3 loop: CASPLGGFADTQYF. CDR3 DNA sequence: TGTGCCAGTCCCCTCGGGGGATTTGCAGATACGCAGTATTTT. This chain joins TRBV7-9 and TRBJ2-3; a possible D gene is TRBD2 (6 bases). The germline gives CDR1 SEHNR, CDR2 FQNEAQ (reference sequence). This CDR3 is built from 14 residues. V was clipped by 9 bases and J by 4 bases, with 17 bases between them.